Included here is one T cell receptor (beta chain) sequence, with context. Its antigen is unidentified. This specimen comes from a study of shared clonotypes between healthy human individuals. The donor population consisted of healthy HIV-negative adults with no recent acute infections or vaccinations. Everyone who donated was a Caucasian adult who lived in Nashville, Tennessee. In the source study's methods: Filtering differed for immunoSEQ, which gave only junction sequences without quality scores. Repertoires were generated with immunoSEQ multiplex PCR, while TCRdb's copy carries only in-frame clones and drops some. Clone size and the V and J calls come from that table; the DNA yielded D and trimming. In the table there are roughly 510,000 clones, 75% to 80% of which are singletons. Findings and limits, study-wide: In this cohort, only blood was sampled, and tissue repertoires likely differ.

Germline V gene data show CDR1 as SGDLS and CDR2 as YYNGEE. Between the trimmed V and J ends, which lost 2 bases and 2 bases, there was a span of 8 bases. The CDR3 totals 15 residues. The sequence derives from a middle-aged woman in good health. Some clones in this sample may be carry-over from other donors' samples. The rearrangement links TRBV9 to TRBJ2-6, with a weak D call TRBD1 (5 bases). Sequencing input: PBMCs. CDR3: CASSVQGTGANVLTF. CDR3 nucleotide sequence: TGTGCCAGCAGCGTTCAGGGAACTGGGGCCAACGTCCTGACTTTC.